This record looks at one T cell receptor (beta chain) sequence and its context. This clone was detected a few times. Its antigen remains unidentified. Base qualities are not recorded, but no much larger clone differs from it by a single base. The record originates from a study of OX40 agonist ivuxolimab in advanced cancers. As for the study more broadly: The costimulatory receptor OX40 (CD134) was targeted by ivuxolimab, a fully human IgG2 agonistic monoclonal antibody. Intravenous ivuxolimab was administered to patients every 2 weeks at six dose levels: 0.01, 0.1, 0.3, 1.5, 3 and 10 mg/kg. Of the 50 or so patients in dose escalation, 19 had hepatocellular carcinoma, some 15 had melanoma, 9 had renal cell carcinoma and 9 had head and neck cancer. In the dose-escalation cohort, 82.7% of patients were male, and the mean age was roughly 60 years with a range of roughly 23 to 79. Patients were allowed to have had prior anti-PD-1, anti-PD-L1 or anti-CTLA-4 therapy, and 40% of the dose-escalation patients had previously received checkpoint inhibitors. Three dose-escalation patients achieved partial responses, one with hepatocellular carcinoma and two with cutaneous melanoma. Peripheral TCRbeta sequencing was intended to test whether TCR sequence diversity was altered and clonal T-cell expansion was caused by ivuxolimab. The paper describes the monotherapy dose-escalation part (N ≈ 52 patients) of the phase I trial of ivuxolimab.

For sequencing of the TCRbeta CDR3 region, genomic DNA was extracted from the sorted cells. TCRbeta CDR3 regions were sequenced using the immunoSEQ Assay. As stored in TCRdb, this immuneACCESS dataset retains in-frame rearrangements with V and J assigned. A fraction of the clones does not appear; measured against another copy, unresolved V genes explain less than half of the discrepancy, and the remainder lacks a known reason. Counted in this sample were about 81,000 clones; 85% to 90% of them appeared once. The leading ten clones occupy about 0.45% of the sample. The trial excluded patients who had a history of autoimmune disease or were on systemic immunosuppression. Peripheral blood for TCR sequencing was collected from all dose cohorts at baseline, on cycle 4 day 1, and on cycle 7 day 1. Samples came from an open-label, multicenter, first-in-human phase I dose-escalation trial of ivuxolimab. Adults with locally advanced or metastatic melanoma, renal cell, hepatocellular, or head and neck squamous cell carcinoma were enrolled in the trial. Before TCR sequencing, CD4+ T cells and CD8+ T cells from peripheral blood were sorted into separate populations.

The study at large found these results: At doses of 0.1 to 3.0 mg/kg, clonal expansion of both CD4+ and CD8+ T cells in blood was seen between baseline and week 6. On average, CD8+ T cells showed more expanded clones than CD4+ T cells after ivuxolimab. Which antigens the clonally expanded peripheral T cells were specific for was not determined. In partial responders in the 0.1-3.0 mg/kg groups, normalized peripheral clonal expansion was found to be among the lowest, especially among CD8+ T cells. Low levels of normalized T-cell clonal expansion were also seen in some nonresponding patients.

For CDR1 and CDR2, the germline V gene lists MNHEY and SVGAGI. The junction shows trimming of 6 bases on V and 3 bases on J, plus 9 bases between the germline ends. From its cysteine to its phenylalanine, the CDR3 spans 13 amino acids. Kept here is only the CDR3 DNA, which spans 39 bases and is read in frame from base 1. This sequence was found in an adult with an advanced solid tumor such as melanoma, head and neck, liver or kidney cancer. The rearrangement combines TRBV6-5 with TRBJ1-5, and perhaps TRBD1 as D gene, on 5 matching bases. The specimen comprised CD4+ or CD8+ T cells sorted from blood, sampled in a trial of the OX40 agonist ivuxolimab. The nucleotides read TGTGCCAGCAGACAGACAGTCAATCAGCCCCAGCATTTT. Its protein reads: CASRQTVNQPQHF.